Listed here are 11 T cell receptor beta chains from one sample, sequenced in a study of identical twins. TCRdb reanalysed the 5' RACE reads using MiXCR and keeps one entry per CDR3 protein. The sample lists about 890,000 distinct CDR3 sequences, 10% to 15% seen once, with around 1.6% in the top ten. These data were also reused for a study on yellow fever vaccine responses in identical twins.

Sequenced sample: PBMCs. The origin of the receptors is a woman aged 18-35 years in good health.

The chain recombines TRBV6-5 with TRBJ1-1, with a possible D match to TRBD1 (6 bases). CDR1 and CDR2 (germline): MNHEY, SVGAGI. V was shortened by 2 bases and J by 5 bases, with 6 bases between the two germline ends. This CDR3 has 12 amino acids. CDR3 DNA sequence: TGTGCCAGCAGTTACGGACAGACTGAAGCTTTCTTT. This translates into CASSYGQTEAFF.

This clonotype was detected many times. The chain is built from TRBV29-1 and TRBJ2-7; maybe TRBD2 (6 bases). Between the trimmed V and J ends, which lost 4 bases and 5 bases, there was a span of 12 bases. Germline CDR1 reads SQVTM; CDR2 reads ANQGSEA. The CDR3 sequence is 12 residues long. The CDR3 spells CSVVLAFDEQYF. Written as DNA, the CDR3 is TGCAGCGTTGTTCTAGCGTTCGACGAGCAGTACTTC.

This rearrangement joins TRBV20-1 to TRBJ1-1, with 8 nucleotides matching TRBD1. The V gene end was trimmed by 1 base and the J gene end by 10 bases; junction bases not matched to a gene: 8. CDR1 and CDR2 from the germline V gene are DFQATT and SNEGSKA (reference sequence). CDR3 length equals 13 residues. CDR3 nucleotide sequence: TGCAGTGCTAGAGGAAGGACAGGGAGTGGAGCTTTCTTT. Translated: CSARGRTGSGAFF.

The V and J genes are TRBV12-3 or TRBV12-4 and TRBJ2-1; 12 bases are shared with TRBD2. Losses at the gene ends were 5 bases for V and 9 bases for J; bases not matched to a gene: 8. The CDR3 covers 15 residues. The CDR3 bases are TGTGCCAGCAGTCCCGCTAGCGGGGGGGCCAGTGAGCAGTTCTTC. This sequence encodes CASSPASGGASEQFF.

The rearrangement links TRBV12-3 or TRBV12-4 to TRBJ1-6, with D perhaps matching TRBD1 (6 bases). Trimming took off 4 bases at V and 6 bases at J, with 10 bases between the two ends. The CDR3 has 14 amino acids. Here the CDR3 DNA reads TGTGCCAGCAGTTCCAGGGGTAGTAATTCACCCCTCCACTTT. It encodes CASSSRGSNSPLHF.

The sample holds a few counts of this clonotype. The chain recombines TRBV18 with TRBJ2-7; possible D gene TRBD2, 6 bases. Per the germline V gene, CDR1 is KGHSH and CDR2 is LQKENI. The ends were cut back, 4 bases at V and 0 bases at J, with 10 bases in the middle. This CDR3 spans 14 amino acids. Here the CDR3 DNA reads TGTGCCAGCTCACTCACTAGCAGCTCCTACGAGCAGTACTTC. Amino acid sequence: CASSLTSSSYEQYF.

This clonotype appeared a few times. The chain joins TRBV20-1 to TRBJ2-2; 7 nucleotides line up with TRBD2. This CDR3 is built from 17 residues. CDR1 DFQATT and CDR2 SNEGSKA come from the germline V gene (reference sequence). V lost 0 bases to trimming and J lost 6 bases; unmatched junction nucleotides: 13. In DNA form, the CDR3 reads TGCAGTGCTAGAGATTCGGGTCTGCTAGCGGCTTCCGGGGAGCTGTTTTTT. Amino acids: CSARDSGLLAASGELFF.

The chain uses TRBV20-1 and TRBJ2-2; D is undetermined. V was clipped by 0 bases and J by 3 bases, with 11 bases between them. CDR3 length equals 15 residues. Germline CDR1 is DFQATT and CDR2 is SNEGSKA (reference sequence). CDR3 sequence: CSARDRVGDTGELFF. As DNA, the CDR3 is TGCAGTGCTAGAGATCGAGTGGGCGACACCGGGGAGCTGTTTTTT.

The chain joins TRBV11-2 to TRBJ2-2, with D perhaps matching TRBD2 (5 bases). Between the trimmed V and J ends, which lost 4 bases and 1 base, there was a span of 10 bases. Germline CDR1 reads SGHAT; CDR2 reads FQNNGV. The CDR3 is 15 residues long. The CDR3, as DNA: TGTGCCAGCAGCTCGGAGGCGGGGAACACCGGGGAGCTGTTTTTT. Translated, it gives CASSSEAGNTGELFF.

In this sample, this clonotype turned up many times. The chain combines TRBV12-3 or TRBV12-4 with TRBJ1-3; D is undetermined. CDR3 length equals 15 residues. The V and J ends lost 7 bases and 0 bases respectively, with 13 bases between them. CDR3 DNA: TGTGCCAGCAAGTCGACGGGAAGCTCTGGAAACACCATATATTTT. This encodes CASKSTGSSGNTIYF.

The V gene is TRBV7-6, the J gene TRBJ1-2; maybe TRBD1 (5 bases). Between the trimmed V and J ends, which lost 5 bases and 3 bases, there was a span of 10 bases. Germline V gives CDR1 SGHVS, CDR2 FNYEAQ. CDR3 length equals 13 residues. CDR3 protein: CASSTDRYYGYTF. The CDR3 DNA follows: TGTGCCAGCAGCACTGACAGATACTATGGCTACACCTTC.